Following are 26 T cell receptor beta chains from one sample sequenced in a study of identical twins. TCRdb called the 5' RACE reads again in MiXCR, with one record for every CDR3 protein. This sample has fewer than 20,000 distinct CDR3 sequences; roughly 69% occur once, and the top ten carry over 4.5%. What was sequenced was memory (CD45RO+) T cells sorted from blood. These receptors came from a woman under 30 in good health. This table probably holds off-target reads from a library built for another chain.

CDR3 DNA: TGTGCCAGCAGTACGTACAGGGGGAGCGATGAGCAGTTCTTC. Amino acid sequence: CASSTYRGSDEQFF. The rearrangement joins TRBV6-1 to TRBJ2-1; 8 bases are a match to TRBD1. Germline V lookup: CDR1 MNHNS, CDR2 SASEGT. The V gene end was trimmed by 5 bases and the J gene end by 8 bases; junction bases not matched to a gene: 8. This CDR3 contains 14 residues.

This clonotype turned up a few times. The CDR3: CASSLDRGSQPQHF. Here the CDR3 DNA reads TGTGCCAGCAGCCTAGACAGGGGAAGTCAGCCCCAGCATTTT. V and J are TRBV5-4 and TRBJ1-5; 8 positions agree with TRBD1. The J segment lost 6 bases and the V segment lost 4 bases, leaving 6 bases of the junction unmatched. This CDR3 has 14 residues. The V gene's germline CDR1 is SGHNT and CDR2 YYREEE (reference sequence).

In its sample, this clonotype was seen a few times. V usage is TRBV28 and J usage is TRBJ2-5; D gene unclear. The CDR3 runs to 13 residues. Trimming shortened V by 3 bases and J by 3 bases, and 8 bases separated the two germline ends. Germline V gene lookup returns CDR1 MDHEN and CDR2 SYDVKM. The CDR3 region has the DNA TGTGCCAGCAGTTTTGTTTCCGAAGAGACCCAGTACTTC. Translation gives CASSFVSEETQYF. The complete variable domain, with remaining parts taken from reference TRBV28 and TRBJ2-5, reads DVKVTQSSRYLVKRTGEKVFLECVQDMDHENMFWYRQDPGLGLRLIYFSYDVKMKEKGDIPEGYSVSREKKERFSLILESASTNQTSMYLCASSFVSEETQYFGPGTRLLVL.

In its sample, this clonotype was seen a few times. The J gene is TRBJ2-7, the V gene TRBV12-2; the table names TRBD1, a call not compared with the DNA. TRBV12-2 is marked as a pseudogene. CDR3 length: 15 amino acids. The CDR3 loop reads CASRLRDSNVYEQYF. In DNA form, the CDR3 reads TGTGCAAGTCGCCTCCGGGACAGCAACGTCTACGAGCAGTACTTC.

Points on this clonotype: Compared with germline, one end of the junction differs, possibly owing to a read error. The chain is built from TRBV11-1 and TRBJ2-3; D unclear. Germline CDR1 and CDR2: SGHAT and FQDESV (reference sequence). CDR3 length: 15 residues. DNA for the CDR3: TGTGCCAGCAGCTTCACCTGGGATAGCAGAGATACGCAGTATTTT. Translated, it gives CASSFTWDSRDTQYF.

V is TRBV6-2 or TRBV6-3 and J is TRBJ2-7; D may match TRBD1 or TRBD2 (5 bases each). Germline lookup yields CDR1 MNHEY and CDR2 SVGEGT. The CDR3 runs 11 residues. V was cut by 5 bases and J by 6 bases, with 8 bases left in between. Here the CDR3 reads CASSDGAEQYF. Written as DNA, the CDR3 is TGTGCCAGCAGTGACGGGGCCGAGCAGTACTTC.

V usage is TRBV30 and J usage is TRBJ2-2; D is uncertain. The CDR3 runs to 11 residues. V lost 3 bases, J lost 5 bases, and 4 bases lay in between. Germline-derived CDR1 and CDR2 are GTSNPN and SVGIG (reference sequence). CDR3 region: CAWSLTGELFF. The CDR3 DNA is TGTGCCTGGAGCCTGACCGGGGAGCTGTTTTTT.

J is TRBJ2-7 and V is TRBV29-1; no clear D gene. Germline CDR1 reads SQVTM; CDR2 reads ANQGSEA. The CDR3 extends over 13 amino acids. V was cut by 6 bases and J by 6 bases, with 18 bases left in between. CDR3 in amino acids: CSVMVSPDGEQYF. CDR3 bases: TGCAGCGTAATGGTCAGCCCAGACGGCGAGCAGTACTTC.

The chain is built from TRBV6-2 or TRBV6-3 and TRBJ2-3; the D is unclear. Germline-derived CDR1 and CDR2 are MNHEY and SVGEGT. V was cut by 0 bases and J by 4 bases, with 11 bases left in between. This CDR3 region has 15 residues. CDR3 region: CASSYSKWSPDTQYF. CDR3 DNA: TGTGCCAGCAGTTACTCGAAGTGGTCCCCAGATACGCAGTATTTT.

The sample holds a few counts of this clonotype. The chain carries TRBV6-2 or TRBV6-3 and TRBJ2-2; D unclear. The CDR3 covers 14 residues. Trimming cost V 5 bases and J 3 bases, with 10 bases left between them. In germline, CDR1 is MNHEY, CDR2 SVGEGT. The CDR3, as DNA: TGTGCCAGCAGTCTACGACCAGACACCGGGGAGCTGTTTTTT. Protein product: CASSLRPDTGELFF.

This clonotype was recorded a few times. The DNA for the CDR3 is TGTGCCAGCGCCGCTTATCTAGCGCTCGAGCAGTACTTC. It translates to CASAAYLALEQYF. This rearrangement joins TRBV2 to TRBJ2-7; TRBD2 is a possible D gene (6 bases). V dropped 8 bases and J dropped 6 bases, with 17 bases sitting between them. CDR1 and CDR2 (germline): SNHLY, FYNNEI. The CDR3 contains 13 residues.

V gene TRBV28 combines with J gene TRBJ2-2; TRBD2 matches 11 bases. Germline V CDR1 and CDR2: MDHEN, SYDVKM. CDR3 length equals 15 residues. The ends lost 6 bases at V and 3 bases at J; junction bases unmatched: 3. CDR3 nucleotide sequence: TGTGCCAGCAGCCGGACTAGCGGGCACACCGGGGAGCTGTTTTTT. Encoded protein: CASSRTSGHTGELFF. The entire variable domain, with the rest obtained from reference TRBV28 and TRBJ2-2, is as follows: DVKVTQSSRYLVKRTGEKVFLECVQDMDHENMFWYRQDPGLGLRLIYFSYDVKMKEKGDIPEGYSVSREKKERFSLILESASTNQTSMYLCASSRTSGHTGELFFGEGSRLTVL.

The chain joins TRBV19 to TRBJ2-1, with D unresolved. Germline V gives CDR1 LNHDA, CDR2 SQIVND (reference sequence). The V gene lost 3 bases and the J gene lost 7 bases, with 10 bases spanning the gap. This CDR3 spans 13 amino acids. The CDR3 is CASSIRSLNEQFF. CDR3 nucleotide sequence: TGTGCCAGTAGTATTCGGAGTTTAAATGAGCAGTTCTTC.

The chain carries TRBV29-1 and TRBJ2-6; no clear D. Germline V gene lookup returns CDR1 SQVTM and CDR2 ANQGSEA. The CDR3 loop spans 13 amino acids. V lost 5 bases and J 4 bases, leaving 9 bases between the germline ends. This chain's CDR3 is CSVSSSGANVLTF. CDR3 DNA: TGCAGCGTTTCTAGTTCAGGGGCCAACGTCCTGACTTTC.

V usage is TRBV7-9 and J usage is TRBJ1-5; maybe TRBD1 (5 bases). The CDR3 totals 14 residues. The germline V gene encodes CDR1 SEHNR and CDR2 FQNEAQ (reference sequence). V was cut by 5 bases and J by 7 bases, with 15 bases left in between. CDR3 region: CASSIGPGPQPQHF. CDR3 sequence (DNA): TGTGCCAGCAGCATAGGTCCGGGGCCGCAGCCCCAGCATTTT.

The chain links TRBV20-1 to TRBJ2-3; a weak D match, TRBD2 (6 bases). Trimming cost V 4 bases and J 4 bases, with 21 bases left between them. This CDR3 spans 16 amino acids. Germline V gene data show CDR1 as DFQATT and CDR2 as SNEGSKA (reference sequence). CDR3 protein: CSATMPGLTGPDTQYF. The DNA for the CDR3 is TGCAGTGCTACTATGCCGGGACTCACGGGGCCAGATACGCAGTATTTT.

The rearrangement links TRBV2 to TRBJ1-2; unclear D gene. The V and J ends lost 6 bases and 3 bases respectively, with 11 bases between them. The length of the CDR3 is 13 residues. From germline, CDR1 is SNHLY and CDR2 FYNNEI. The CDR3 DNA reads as TGTGCCAGCAGACCAGGAGGTTACTATGGCTACACCTTC. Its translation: CASRPGGYYGYTF.

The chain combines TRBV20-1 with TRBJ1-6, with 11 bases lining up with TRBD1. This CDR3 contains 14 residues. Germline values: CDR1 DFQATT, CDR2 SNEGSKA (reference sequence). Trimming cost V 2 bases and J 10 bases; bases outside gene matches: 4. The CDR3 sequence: CSARQDRGRSPLHF. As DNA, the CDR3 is TGCAGTGCTAGACAGGACAGGGGGCGGTCACCCCTCCACTTT.

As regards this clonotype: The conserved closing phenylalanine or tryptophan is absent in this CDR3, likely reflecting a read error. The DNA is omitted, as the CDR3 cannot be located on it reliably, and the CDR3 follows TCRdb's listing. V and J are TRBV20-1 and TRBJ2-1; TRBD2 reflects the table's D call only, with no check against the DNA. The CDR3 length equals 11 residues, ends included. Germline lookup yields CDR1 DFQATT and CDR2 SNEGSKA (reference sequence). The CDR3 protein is CSARMGSGSMI.

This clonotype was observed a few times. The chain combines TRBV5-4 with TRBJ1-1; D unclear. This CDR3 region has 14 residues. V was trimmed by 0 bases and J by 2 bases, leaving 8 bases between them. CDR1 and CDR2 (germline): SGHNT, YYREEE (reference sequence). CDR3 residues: CASSLGRVNTEAFF. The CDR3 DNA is TGTGCCAGCAGCTTGGGTAGGGTTAACACTGAAGCTTTCTTT.

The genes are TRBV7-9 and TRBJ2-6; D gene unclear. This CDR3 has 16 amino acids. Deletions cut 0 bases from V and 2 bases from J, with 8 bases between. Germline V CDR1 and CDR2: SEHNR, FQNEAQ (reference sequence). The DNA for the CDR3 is TGTGCCAGCAGCTTAGCAGGGCCCACTGGGGCCAACGTCCTGACTTTC. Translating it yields CASSLAGPTGANVLTF.

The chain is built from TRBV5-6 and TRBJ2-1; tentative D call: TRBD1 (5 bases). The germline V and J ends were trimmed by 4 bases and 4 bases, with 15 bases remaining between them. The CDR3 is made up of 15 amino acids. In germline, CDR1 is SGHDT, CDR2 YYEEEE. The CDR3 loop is CASSLQGRFYNEQFF. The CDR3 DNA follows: TGTGCCAGCAGCCTCCAGGGCAGATTTTACAATGAGCAGTTCTTC.

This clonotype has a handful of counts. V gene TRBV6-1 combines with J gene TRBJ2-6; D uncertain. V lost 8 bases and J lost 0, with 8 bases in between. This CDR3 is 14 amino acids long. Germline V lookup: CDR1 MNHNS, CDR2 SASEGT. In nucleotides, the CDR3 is TGTGCCAGCTCCGAATCCTCTGGGGCCAACGTCCTGACTTTC. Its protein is CASSESSGANVLTF.

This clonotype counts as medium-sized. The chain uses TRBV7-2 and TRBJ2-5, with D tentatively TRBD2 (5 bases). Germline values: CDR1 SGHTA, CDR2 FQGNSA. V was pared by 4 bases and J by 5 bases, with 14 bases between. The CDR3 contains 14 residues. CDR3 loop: CASSSLAPRETQYF. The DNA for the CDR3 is TGTGCCAGCAGCTCGTTAGCGCCTCGGGAGACCCAGTACTTC.

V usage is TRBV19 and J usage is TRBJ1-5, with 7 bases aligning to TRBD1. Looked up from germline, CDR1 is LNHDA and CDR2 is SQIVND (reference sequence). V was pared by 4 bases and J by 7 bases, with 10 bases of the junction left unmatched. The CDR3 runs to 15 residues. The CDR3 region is CASSTQGGPGQPQHF. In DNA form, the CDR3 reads TGTGCCAGTAGTACCCAGGGGGGTCCGGGGCAGCCCCAGCATTTT. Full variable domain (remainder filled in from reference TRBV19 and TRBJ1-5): DGGITQSPKYLFRKEGQNVTLSCEQNLNHDAMYWYRQDPGQGLRLIYYSQIVNDFQKGDIAEGYSVSREKKESFPLTVTSAQKNPTAFYLCASSTQGGPGQPQHFGDGTRLSIL.

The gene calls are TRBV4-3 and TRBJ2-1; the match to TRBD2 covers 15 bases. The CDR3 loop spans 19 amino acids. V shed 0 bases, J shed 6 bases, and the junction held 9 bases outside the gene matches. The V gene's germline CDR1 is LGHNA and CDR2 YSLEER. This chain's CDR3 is CASSQDGLAGGRRGNEQFF. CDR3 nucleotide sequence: TGCGCCAGCAGCCAAGACGGACTAGCGGGAGGGCGCAGGGGCAATGAGCAGTTCTTC.